This TCR beta chain was retrieved from a study of blood T cell repertoires in COVID-19 (dated by TCRdb to 2020 to 2022). Looking at the study overall: The collaborator samples originated in the United States, Italy and Spain and spanned the acute and convalescent phases of COVID-19. The repertoires were made available in a free public database intended to serve as a resource for research on the immune response to SARS-CoV-2. The samples were drawn from two sources: the first 160 participants of the ongoing ImmuneRACE study, and approximately 1,300 subjects contributed by 6 global collaborators. Sample metadata almost always included a de-identified subject ID, COVID-19 status, age in years and sex. The dataset comprised deeply sampled blood TCRbeta repertoires from subjects exposed to, actively infected with, or recovered from COVID-19. The material from the prospective study consisted of cDNA or gDNA derived from T cells, B-cell-depleted T cells, or PBMCs. Where available, HLA class I and class II types were obtained from metadata supplied by the sample provider rather than from assay-based typing.

The immunoSEQ Assay, a bias-controlled multiplex PCR, was used to amplify TCRbeta CDR3 regions from genomic DNA. The authors' analysis ran thus. Nucleated cell counts per sample were estimated from amplification of reference gene primers within the assay. To quantify the absolute abundance of each unique TCRbeta CDR3 rearrangement, sequence reads were collapsed and filtered. Productive Simpson clonality was computed per sample as the square root of Simpson's diversity index over productive rearrangements. TCRdb provides this immuneACCESS table in a form limited to in-frame rearrangements. Some clones are lacking; in checked studies, under half of them reflect an unresolved V gene, and why the rest are absent is not known. V, J and clone size derive from that table, while D and trimming were established from the DNA sequence. This sample has approximately 200,000 clones in its table, and less than 85% of those were observed once. The biggest ten clones account for roughly 7.8% of the sample.

Study-wide findings and limitations: The quantity of clinical and demographic metadata differed by source and by participant and was supplied without curation.

At one collaborating source in Seattle, patients were enrolled during active infection and were followed longitudinally through the course of disease. Whole blood was collected in K2EDTA tubes by collaborating institutions according to the institutions' own protocols. For TCRbeta analysis, collaborators shipped samples as frozen whole blood, isolated PBMCs, or DNA extracted from either of those sample types. As for this clone: Its antigen has not been determined. No much larger clone exists at a distance of one base, and base qualities are not known.

This receptor was obtained from a woman of 80 years or more with COVID-19, enrolled during active disease. The material sequenced was peripheral blood.

The CDR3 protein: CASSLAARGSPLHF. The DNA sequence is as follows: TGTGCCAGCAGCTTAGCGGCTCGGGGATCACCCCTCCACTTT. This chain joins TRBV7-6 to TRBJ1-6, with the D gene too uncertain to name. The junction shows trimming of 0 bases on V and 10 bases on J, plus 10 bases between the germline ends. In the germline V gene, CDR1 corresponds to SGHVS and CDR2 to FNYEAQ. There are 14 amino acids in the CDR3, from cysteine to phenylalanine inclusive. The entry retains the CDR3 DNA only, 42 bases that are in frame from base 1.